A selection of T cell receptor beta chains follows, all from one sample in a study of CD8 T cells in ankylosing spondylitis. Each CDR3 protein is one row after TCRdb ran MiXCR on the 5' RACE reads. The repertoire has some 37,000 distinct CDR3 sequences, 11% of them found once; the top ten carry around 20%. Sequenced sample: synovial fluid, either unsorted or a sorted T cell fraction (not recorded which). The receptors were gathered from a male donor with ankylosing spondylitis. Each CDR3 is given with its conserved first and last residue. Each record gives: V gene, clone size, D gene, J gene, CDR3 DNA, CDR3 protein. A D gene is named only where the DNA matches it firmly. Size is stated for part of the rows, as once, few or many counts, or as a class when the clone is expanded.

V gene: TRBV14
clone size: NA
D gene: NA
J gene: TRBJ2-1
CDR3 DNA: TGTGCCAGCGGTAGACAGCGTAATGAGCAGTTCTTC
CDR3 protein: CASGRQRNEQFF

V gene: TRBV7-9
clone size: few
D gene: NA
J gene: TRBJ2-6
CDR3 DNA: TGTGCCAGCGCCTCTGGGGCCAACGTCCTGACTTTC
CDR3 protein: CASASGANVLTF

V gene: TRBV19
clone size: many
D gene: NA
J gene: TRBJ2-5
CDR3 DNA: TGTGCCAGTAGTTTCCAGAGACTAGGCCAAGAGACCCAGTACTTC
CDR3 protein: CASSFQRLGQETQYF

V gene: TRBV7-2
clone size: many
D gene: NA
J gene: TRBJ2-1
CDR3 DNA: TGTGCCAGCAGCCCCCCGGGGAGGGGGTTCAATGAGCAGTTCTTC
CDR3 protein: CASSPPGRGFNEQFF

V gene: TRBV20-1
clone size: many
D gene: NA
J gene: TRBJ1-2
CDR3 DNA: TGCAGTGCTCCCATGAGCGGAGGACACTATGGCTACACCTTC
CDR3 protein: CSAPMSGGHYGYTF

V gene: TRBV5-1
clone size: few
D gene: TRBD2
J gene: TRBJ2-1
CDR3 DNA: TGCGCCAGCAGCACGAGCCTAGCGGCACACTACAATGAGCAGTTCTTC
CDR3 protein: CASSTSLAAHYNEQFF

V gene: TRBV5-1
clone size: NA
D gene: NA
J gene: TRBJ2-6
CDR3 DNA: TGCGCCAGCAGAAGCTCTGGGGCCAACGTCCTGACTTTC
CDR3 protein: CASRSSGANVLTF

V gene: TRBV9
clone size: many
D gene: NA
J gene: TRBJ2-1
CDR3 DNA: TGTGCCAGCAGCGTAGAAGGGGGGAACTACAATGAGCAGTTCTTC
CDR3 protein: CASSVEGGNYNEQFF

V gene: TRBV7-2
clone size: many
D gene: TRBD2
J gene: TRBJ2-7
CDR3 DNA: TGTGCCAGCAGCTTAGTAGCTAGCGGGTCCGAGCAGTACTTC
CDR3 protein: CASSLVASGSEQYF

V gene: TRBV2
clone size: many
D gene: NA
J gene: TRBJ2-7
CDR3 DNA: TGTGCCAGCAGGTGGGCCCCCTACGAGCAGTACTTC
CDR3 protein: CASRWAPYEQYF

V gene: TRBV7-9
clone size: NA
D gene: NA
J gene: TRBJ2-7
CDR3 DNA: TGTGCCAGCAGCTTAGCGGCGAGCTACGAGCAGTACTTC
CDR3 protein: CASSLAASYEQYF

V gene: TRBV12-3/TRBV12-4
clone size: few
D gene: TRBD2
J gene: TRBJ2-1
CDR3 DNA: TGTGCCGGCAGTTTACGTCCAGCGGGAGTCAGCTACAATGAGCAGTTCTTC
CDR3 protein: CAGSLRPAGVSYNEQFF

V gene: TRBV15
clone size: NA
D gene: NA
J gene: TRBJ2-4
CDR3 DNA: TGTGCCACCAGCAGGCAACCAGGGGGGCAAAACATTCAGTACTTC
CDR3 protein: CATSRQPGGQNIQYF

V gene: TRBV24-1
clone size: many
D gene: NA
J gene: TRBJ2-1
CDR3 DNA: TGTGCCACCAGTGAATCGGGACTTTCCTACAATGAGCAGTTCTTC
CDR3 protein: CATSESGLSYNEQFF

V gene: TRBV12-3/TRBV12-4
clone size: many
D gene: TRBD1
J gene: TRBJ2-7
CDR3 DNA: TGTGCCAGCAGTTTAACCGGGACAGGGGGTCCCGAGCAGTACTTC
CDR3 protein: CASSLTGTGGPEQYF

V gene: TRBV4-2
clone size: few
D gene: NA
J gene: TRBJ1-1
CDR3 DNA: TGTGCCAGCAGCCAAGATCCCGGGGTTTCCGGCACTGAAGCTTTCTTT
CDR3 protein: CASSQDPGVSGTEAFF

V gene: TRBV12-3/TRBV12-4
clone size: NA
D gene: TRBD2
J gene: TRBJ2-1
CDR3 DNA: TGTGCCAGCCCGGGACTAGCGGGAGGAATTGAGCAGTTCTTC
CDR3 protein: CASPGLAGGIEQFF

V gene: TRBV28
clone size: few
D gene: NA
J gene: TRBJ1-5
CDR3 DNA: TGTGCCAGCAAAGACAGACCCAATCAGCCCCAGCATTTT
CDR3 protein: CASKDRPNQPQHF

V gene: TRBV6-5
clone size: few
D gene: NA
J gene: TRBJ1-3
CDR3 DNA: TGTGCCAGCAGTTACTCTACGACAACTGGAAACACCATATATTTT
CDR3 protein: CASSYSTTTGNTIYF

V gene: TRBV28
clone size: few
D gene: NA
J gene: TRBJ1-6
CDR3 DNA: TGTGCCAGCAGTTTATCCGGGGGAGGCCCCCTCCACTTT
CDR3 protein: CASSLSGGGPLHF

V gene: TRBV5-1
clone size: few
D gene: NA
J gene: TRBJ2-7
CDR3 DNA: TGCGCCAGCAGCTTCAAGGTCCCGGCGGAGGAGCAGTACTTC
CDR3 protein: CASSFKVPAEEQYF

V gene: TRBV29-1
clone size: few
D gene: TRBD1
J gene: TRBJ1-2
CDR3 DNA: TGCAGCGTGCTACTCCAGGGGGCCTATGGCTACACCTTC
CDR3 protein: CSVLLQGAYGYTF

V gene: TRBV5-1
clone size: few
D gene: TRBD2
J gene: TRBJ2-5
CDR3 DNA: TGCGCCAGCAGCTTGGGACTAGCGGGCGACACTCAAGAGACCCAGTACTTC
CDR3 protein: CASSLGLAGDTQETQYF

V gene: TRBV12-3/TRBV12-4
clone size: NA
D gene: NA
J gene: TRBJ2-3
CDR3 DNA: TGTGCCAGCAGTCTTTTGGGGCATTGGGGGACCCCTGGCACAGATACGCAGTATTTT
CDR3 protein: CASSLLGHWGTPGTDTQYF

V gene: TRBV12-3/TRBV12-4
clone size: many
D gene: NA
J gene: TRBJ1-2
CDR3 DNA: TGTGCCAGCAGTTCCGGGAGGGACACCTATGGCTACACCTTC
CDR3 protein: CASSSGRDTYGYTF

V gene: TRBV20-1
clone size: many
D gene: NA
J gene: TRBJ1-5
CDR3 DNA: TGCAGTGCTAGAGACAGGGAATATAGCAATCAGCCCCAGCATTTT
CDR3 protein: CSARDREYSNQPQHF

V gene: TRBV27
clone size: NA
D gene: TRBD2
J gene: TRBJ2-3
CDR3 DNA: TGTGCCAGCAGTTTATCCCCCCTCTCTAGCGGGAGCGGGCATACGCAGTATTTT
CDR3 protein: CASSLSPLSSGSGHTQYF

V gene: TRBV20-1
clone size: many
D gene: NA
J gene: TRBJ1-1
CDR3 DNA: TGCAGTGCTAGAGTGGGGACTGAAGCTTTCTTT
CDR3 protein: CSARVGTEAFF

V gene: TRBV28
clone size: NA
D gene: TRBD1
J gene: TRBJ2-4
CDR3 DNA: TGTGCCAGCAGTTACAGGGGCTGGATTCAGTACTTC
CDR3 protein: CASSYRGWIQYF

V gene: TRBV2
clone size: many
D gene: NA
J gene: TRBJ1-1
CDR3 DNA: TGTGCCAGCAGGGCGGGTGAAGCTTTCTTT
CDR3 protein: CASRAGEAFF

V gene: TRBV20-1
clone size: few
D gene: NA
J gene: TRBJ2-5
CDR3 DNA: TGCAGTGCCCTGAACCGGGGTATACAAGACTTC
CDR3 protein: CSALNRGIQDF

V gene: TRBV11-2
clone size: NA
D gene: NA
J gene: TRBJ1-3
CDR3 DNA: TGTGCCAGCAGCTTTGGCAGGGCCTACGGAAACACCATATATTTT
CDR3 protein: CASSFGRAYGNTIYF

V gene: TRBV20-1
clone size: NA
D gene: TRBD2
J gene: TRBJ2-7
CDR3 DNA: TGCAGTGCTGGGGGGGGGAGTTCTCCTCTCTACGAGCAGTACTTC
CDR3 protein: CSAGGGSSPLYEQYF

V gene: TRBV29-1
clone size: many
D gene: TRBD2
J gene: TRBJ2-1
CDR3 DNA: TGCAGCGTTGAAACTAGCGGGCGCCAATACAATGAGCAGTTCTTC
CDR3 protein: CSVETSGRQYNEQFF

V gene: TRBV6-1
clone size: NA
D gene: NA
J gene: TRBJ1-5
CDR3 DNA: TGTGCCAGCAGTACGGGGCTTGGGCAGCCCCAGCATTTT
CDR3 protein: CASSTGLGQPQHF

V gene: TRBV12-3/TRBV12-4
clone size: many
D gene: TRBD2
J gene: TRBJ2-3
CDR3 DNA: TGTGCCAGCAGCCCTGGGACTAGCGGGAGGCCAGATACGCAGTATTTT
CDR3 protein: CASSPGTSGRPDTQYF

V gene: TRBV29-1
clone size: many
D gene: NA
J gene: TRBJ1-1
CDR3 DNA: TGCAGCGGCTCAGAGACGGGACAAATTGAAGCTTTCTTT
CDR3 protein: CSGSETGQIEAFF

V gene: TRBV29-1
clone size: NA
D gene: TRBD1
J gene: TRBJ2-1
CDR3 DNA: TGCAGCGTTGGTCCCGGGACAGGGGTTAATAATGAGCAGTTCTTC
CDR3 protein: CSVGPGTGVNNEQFF

V gene: TRBV29-1
clone size: many
D gene: NA
J gene: TRBJ2-2
CDR3 DNA: TGCAGCGCCCGGGAGAACACCGGGGAGCTGTTTTTT
CDR3 protein: CSARENTGELFF

V gene: TRBV5-6
clone size: few
D gene: NA
J gene: TRBJ2-1
CDR3 DNA: TGTGCCAGCAGCTGGGACCTTGAGCAGTTCTTC
CDR3 protein: CASSWDLEQFF